This T cell receptor (beta chain) was sequenced for a study of Tregs in tolerant kidney transplant recipients. CD4+CD25+CD127- Tregs, CD4+CD25- non-Tregs, CD4 and CD8 cells were sorted. Regulatory T cells were sorted from thawed PBMCs rested overnight at 37°C with about 210 IU/ml IL-2. The V gene's germline CDR1 is SGHTA and CDR2 FQGTGA. Trimming left V 4 bases short and J 1 base short, with 14 bases between. This CDR3 region has 16 residues. Measured with immunoSEQ multiplex PCR; TCRdb has only the in-frame clones, and not every one. The profile shows around 85,000 clones, around 93% of them singletons.

The rearrangement links TRBV7-3 to TRBJ1-5; maybe TRBD1 (5 bases). The sequenced sample was Tregs from blood, obtained before the transplant. This TCR was recovered from a human donor who received a combined kidney and bone marrow transplant. The CDR3 DNA is TGTGCCAGCAGCTCACTTCTCGACAGAAGCAATCAGCCCCAGCATTTT. Translation: CASSSLLDRSNQPQHF.